Following are 2 T cell receptor beta chains from one sample sequenced in a study of siplizumab effects on memory and regulatory T cells. TCRdb's copy holds only in-frame clones and misses some; the assay was immunoSEQ multiplex PCR. The data show some 100,000 clones, with 85% to 95% seen just once and about 0.6% held by the top ten. Sequencing input: Tregs sorted from blood. The receptors come from a human donor in good health.

The chain recombines TRBV7-3 with TRBJ1-2; D possibly corresponds to TRBD1 (5 bases). Trimming stripped 2 bases from V and 8 bases from J, with 9 bases between. This CDR3 spans 12 amino acids. Looked up from germline, CDR1 is SGHTA and CDR2 is FQGTGA. The CDR3 is CASSLGGVGYTF. In DNA, the CDR3 is TGTGCCAGCAGCTTAGGAGGGGTAGGCTACACCTTC.

The chain employs TRBV29-1 and TRBJ1-4, with 8 bases lining up with TRBD1. Germline-derived CDR1 and CDR2 are SQVTM and ANQGSEA. CDR3 length: 14 residues. V dropped 7 bases and J dropped 2; count of bases not matched to a gene: 6. CDR3 region: CSANPGGTNEKLFF. The CDR3 DNA follows: TGCAGCGCGAACCCAGGGGGCACTAATGAAAAACTGTTTTTT.